Below, 22 T cell receptor beta chains from the same sample are listed, as sequenced in a study of shared clonotypes between healthy human individuals. Terminally differentiated effector memory CD45RA+ cells were excluded by CCR7 positive selection of CD45RO-negative cells. Profiled with immunoSEQ multiplex PCR; TCRdb holds only in-frame clones, not every one. The data contain roughly 590,000 clones, nearly 97% of them singletons. The sequenced material came from naive CD8+ T cells sorted from blood. The receptors derive from a woman aged 25-40 years in good health.

V is TRBV13 and J is TRBJ2-7; the match to TRBD2 covers 11 bases. V lost 4 bases, J lost 0 bases, and 11 bases stayed unmatched. Germline CDR1 reads PRHDT; CDR2 reads FYEKMQ (reference sequence). This CDR3 has 18 residues. CDR3 DNA: TGTGCCAGCAGCTCCGGGACTAGCGGTAGCCATAGCTCCTACGAGCAGTACTTC. Amino acids: CASSSGTSGSHSSYEQYF.

The J gene is TRBJ2-2, the V gene TRBV6-6; no firm D call. Looked up from germline, CDR1 is MNHNY and CDR2 is SVGAGI (reference sequence). The CDR3 is 13 amino acids. V lost 5 bases and J 5 bases, leaving 9 bases between the germline ends. CDR3 in amino acids: CASSEFGTGELFF. DNA for the CDR3: TGTGCCAGCAGTGAGTTCGGGACCGGGGAGCTGTTTTTT.

The CDR3 spells CASSFYTEAFF. In DNA, the CDR3 is TGTGCCAGCAGTTTTTACACTGAAGCTTTCTTT. This chain uses TRBV27 with TRBJ1-1; D is ambiguous. Germline CDR1 reads MNHEY; CDR2 reads SMNVEV (reference sequence). This CDR3 has 11 residues. Trimming removed 3 bases at V and 3 bases at J, with 2 bases between.

The chain joins TRBV28 to TRBJ1-5; 8 bases line up with TRBD1. CDR1 is MDHEN, CDR2 SYDVKM, per germline. V lost 7 bases and J lost 6; bases outside the gene matches: 8. The CDR3 extends over 14 amino acids. CDR3 nucleotides: TGTGCCAGCACCGTTGGACAGGGCGGTCAGCCCCAGCATTTT. As protein: CASTVGQGGQPQHF.

The chain joins TRBV19 to TRBJ1-5, with D tentatively TRBD1 (6 bases). The V end was cut by 3 bases, the J end by 0 bases, with 21 bases between. The germline CDR1 and CDR2 sequences are LNHDA and SQIVND (reference sequence). CDR3 length: 19 amino acids. Here the CDR3 reads CASSIWGHPKLYSNQPQHF. The DNA for the CDR3 is TGTGCCAGTAGTATTTGGGGACACCCGAAACTTTATAGCAATCAGCCCCAGCATTTT.

This chain links TRBV6-5 with TRBJ1-3; D is possibly TRBD1 (6 bases). This CDR3 region has 15 residues. With 2 bases removed from V and 4 bases from J, the gap between germline ends came to 12 bases. Germline values: CDR1 MNHEY, CDR2 SVGAGI. CDR3 residues: CASSYGDNTGNTIYF. CDR3 coding DNA: TGTGCCAGCAGTTACGGGGACAACACGGGAAACACCATATATTTT.

This clone is a singleton in its sample. For the CDR3, the DNA is TGTGCCAGCAGCTACTTATCCAACCACTACGAGCAGTACTTC. This gives the protein CASSYLSNHYEQYF. The rearrangement links TRBV11-2 to TRBJ2-7, with D hard to call. The CDR3 has 14 amino acids. V was pared by 4 bases and J by 3 bases, with 13 bases between. CDR1 SGHAT and CDR2 FQNNGV come from the germline V gene.

The rearrangement uses TRBV28 and TRBJ2-5, with D hard to call. The CDR3 sequence is 16 residues long. V was trimmed by 3 bases and J by 2 bases, leaving 16 bases between them. Germline CDR1 reads MDHEN; CDR2 reads SYDVKM. DNA for the CDR3: TGTGCCAGCAGTTTCGGTACAGCCATTGATCAAGAGACCCAGTACTTC. This gives the protein CASSFGTAIDQETQYF.

The genes are TRBV29-1 and TRBJ2-7; no clear D. V shed 3 bases and J shed 2 bases, with 23 bases lying between them. This CDR3 is built from 17 residues. Germline CDR1 is SQVTM and CDR2 is ANQGSEA. Here the CDR3 DNA reads TGCAGCGTTGATTACGGAAGCCGGGCCCCCGGTACCTACGAGCAGTACTTC. This gives the protein CSVDYGSRAPGTYEQYF.

The chain recombines TRBV19 with TRBJ2-5; TRBD1 matches 9 bases. Germline V gene lookup returns CDR1 LNHDA and CDR2 SQIVND (reference sequence). The CDR3 is made up of 17 amino acids. The trim removed 5 bases at V and 5 bases at J, leaving 15 bases unmatched. The CDR3 reads CASSAGQGLETGETQYF. CDR3 DNA: TGTGCCAGTAGTGCCGGACAGGGGTTAGAGACCGGGGAGACCCAGTACTTC.

This chain connects TRBV9 to TRBJ2-1, with 10 bases aligning to TRBD1. The junction had 6 bases not matched to a gene; V was cut back by 0 bases and J by 9 bases. From germline, CDR1 is SGDLS and CDR2 YYNGEE. The length of the CDR3 is 15 residues. DNA for the CDR3: TGTGCCAGCAGCGTAGGGGACAGGGGAATGGGTGAGCAGTTCTTC. The encoded protein is CASSVGDRGMGEQFF.

This clone has a single count. This chain links TRBV28 with TRBJ1-2, with unresolved D. This CDR3 is 13 amino acids long. Germline V gene sequence: CDR1 MDHEN, CDR2 SYDVKM. V shed 3 bases and J shed 4 bases, with 9 bases lying between them. CDR3 amino acids: CASSLSQAYGYTF. In nucleotides, the CDR3 is TGTGCCAGCAGTTTGAGTCAGGCCTATGGCTACACCTTC.

This clone was counted between two and nine times. In the same sample, other DNA sequences code for this CDR3. CDR3 DNA sequence: TGTGCCAGTAGTATCCCCAGGGAGGGGACCGGGGAGCTGTTTTTT. This encodes CASSIPREGTGELFF. V usage is TRBV19 and J usage is TRBJ2-2; 7 nucleotides match TRBD2. This CDR3 region has 15 residues. Trimming removed 3 bases from V and 5 bases from J; junction bases left unmatched: 6. CDR1 and CDR2 from the germline V gene are LNHDA and SQIVND (reference sequence).

The rearrangement uses TRBV28 and TRBJ2-7; D possibly corresponds to TRBD2 (6 bases). The CDR3 runs 14 residues. Germline V lookup: CDR1 MDHEN, CDR2 SYDVKM. The V end was cut by 8 bases, the J end by 6 bases, with 20 bases between. The CDR3 loop reads CASSRAGSDGEQYF. CDR3 nucleotides: TGTGCCAGCTCTAGGGCGGGGAGCGACGGCGAGCAGTACTTC.

This chain connects TRBV10-2 to TRBJ2-3; D unresolved. With 6 bases removed from V and 2 bases from J, the gap between germline ends came to 18 bases. Germline V gene sequence: CDR1 WSHSY, CDR2 SAAADI. The CDR3 is made up of 16 amino acids. Here the CDR3 DNA reads TGCGCCAGCAGCCCTACAACCAGTTACTACACAGATACGCAGTATTTT. Residues: CASSPTTSYYTDTQYF.

The chain links TRBV9 to TRBJ2-2, with TRBD2 as a possible D gene (5 bases). V was shortened by 3 bases and J by 1 base, with 16 bases between the two germline ends. This CDR3 comprises 17 residues. The germline CDR1 and CDR2 sequences are SGDLS and YYNGEE. The CDR3 DNA follows: TGTGCCAGCAGCGAAACTTCTATGGCGGGGAACACCGGGGAGCTGTTTTTT. Translated: CASSETSMAGNTGELFF.

This chain joins TRBV9 and TRBJ1-4; D not resolved. Trimming shortened V by 0 bases and J by 4 bases, and 7 bases separated the two germline ends. This CDR3 contains 14 residues. Per germline, CDR1 SGDLS and CDR2 YYNGEE. The CDR3 DNA reads TGTGCCAGCAGCGTAGCCGGGGATAATGAAAAACTGTTTTTT. Protein sequence: CASSVAGDNEKLFF. Filled out from reference TRBV9 and TRBJ1-4, the complete variable domain reads DSGVTQTPKHLITATGQRVTLRCSPRSGDLSVYWYQQSLDQGLQFLIQYYNGEERAKGNILERFSAQQFPDLHSELNLSSLELGDSALYFCASSVAGDNEKLFFGSGTQLSVL.

This clone was counted once. The chain has TRBV28 and TRBJ1-2, with D uncertain. Looked up from germline, CDR1 is MDHEN and CDR2 is SYDVKM. The CDR3 is made up of 15 amino acids. The V gene lost 6 bases and the J gene lost 4 bases, with 18 bases spanning the gap. CDR3 region: CASSKPGEFGYGYTF. CDR3 in DNA: TGTGCCAGCAGCAAACCCGGGGAGTTCGGCTATGGCTACACCTTC.

The V and J genes are TRBV28 and TRBJ1-1, with D possibly being TRBD1 (5 bases). This CDR3 region has 16 residues. Germline V gene data show CDR1 as MDHEN and CDR2 as SYDVKM. V gave up 6 bases and J gave up 1 base, with 18 bases separating them. The CDR3 DNA reads as TGTGCCAGCAGCTGGGGTTTAGGGGAGGAGAACACTGAAGCTTTCTTT. Its translation: CASSWGLGEENTEAFF.

The chain carries TRBV5-1 and TRBJ2-1; 8 bases are a match to TRBD1. Trimming at V came to 0 bases and at J to 6 bases, leaving 11 bases not matched to a gene. In germline, CDR1 is SGHRS, CDR2 YFSETQ. This CDR3 has 17 residues. CDR3: CASSLGQLTGDVNEQFF. CDR3 coding DNA: TGCGCCAGCAGCTTGGGCCAATTGACAGGGGACGTCAATGAGCAGTTCTTC.

This clone occurred once. The gene calls are TRBV7-8 and TRBJ2-3; tentative D call: TRBD2 (6 bases). V was pared by 3 bases and J by 6 bases, with 13 bases between. The CDR3 is made up of 14 amino acids. In germline, CDR1 is SGHVS, CDR2 FQNEAQ. This CDR3 is CASSFGGVRDTQYF. Here the CDR3 DNA reads TGTGCCAGCAGCTTCGGCGGGGTCCGGGATACGCAGTATTTT.

The chain combines TRBV25-1 with TRBJ2-5; no reliable D call. The V end lost 4 bases, the J end lost 4 bases, and 7 bases lay between the germline ends. This CDR3 region has 12 residues. Germline V gives CDR1 MGHDK, CDR2 SYGVNS. The CDR3: CASSVGRETQYF. The CDR3 DNA reads as TGTGCCAGCAGTGTTGGACGAGAGACCCAGTACTTC.